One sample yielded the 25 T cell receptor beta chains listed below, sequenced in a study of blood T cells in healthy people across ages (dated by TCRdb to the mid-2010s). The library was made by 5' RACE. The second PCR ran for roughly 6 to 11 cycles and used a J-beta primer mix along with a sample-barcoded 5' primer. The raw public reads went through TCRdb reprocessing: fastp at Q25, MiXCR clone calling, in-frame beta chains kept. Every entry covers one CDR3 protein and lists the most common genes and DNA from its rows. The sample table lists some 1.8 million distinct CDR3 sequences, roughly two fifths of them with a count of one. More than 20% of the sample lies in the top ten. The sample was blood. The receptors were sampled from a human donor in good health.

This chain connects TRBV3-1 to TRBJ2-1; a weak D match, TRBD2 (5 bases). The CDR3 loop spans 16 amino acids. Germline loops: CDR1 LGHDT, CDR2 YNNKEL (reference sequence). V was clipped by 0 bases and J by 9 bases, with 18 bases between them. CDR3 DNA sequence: TGTGCCAGCAGCCAAGATTTCGTCCGGGGTAAGGGTGAGCAGTTCTTC. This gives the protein CASSQDFVRGKGEQFF.

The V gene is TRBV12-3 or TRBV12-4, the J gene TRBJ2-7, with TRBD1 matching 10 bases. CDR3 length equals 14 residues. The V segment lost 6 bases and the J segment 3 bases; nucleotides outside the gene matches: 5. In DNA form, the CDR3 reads TGTGCCAGCAGGGGACAGGGGACAATCTACGAGCAGTACTTC. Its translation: CASRGQGTIYEQYF.

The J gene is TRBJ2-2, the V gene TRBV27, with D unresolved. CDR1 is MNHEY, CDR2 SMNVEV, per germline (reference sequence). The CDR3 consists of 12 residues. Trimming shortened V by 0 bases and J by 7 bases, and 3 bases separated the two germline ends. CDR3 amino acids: CASSLSVGELFF. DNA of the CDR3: TGTGCCAGCAGTTTATCGGTCGGGGAGCTGTTTTTT.

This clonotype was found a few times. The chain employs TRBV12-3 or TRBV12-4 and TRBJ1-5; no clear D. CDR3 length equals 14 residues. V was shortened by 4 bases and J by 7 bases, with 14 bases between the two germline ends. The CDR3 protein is CASSWSTQGQPQHF. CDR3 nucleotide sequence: TGTGCCAGCAGTTGGTCTACCCAAGGGCAGCCCCAGCATTTT.

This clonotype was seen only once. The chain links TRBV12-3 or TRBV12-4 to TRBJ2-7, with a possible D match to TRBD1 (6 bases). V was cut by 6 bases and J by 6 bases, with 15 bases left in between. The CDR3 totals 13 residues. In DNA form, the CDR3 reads TGTGCCAGCAGATTGGACAGTGGGTGCGAGCAGTACTTC. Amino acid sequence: CASRLDSGCEQYF.

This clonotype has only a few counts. CDR3 region: CASSTQNRVRNQPQHF. The DNA of the CDR3 is TGTGCCAGCAGTACCCAGAACAGGGTCCGCAATCAGCCCCAGCATTTT. The chain has TRBV6-2 or TRBV6-3 and TRBJ1-5; TRBD1 is a possible D gene (6 bases). V dropped 5 bases and J dropped 2 bases, with 16 bases sitting between them. The CDR3 has 16 amino acids. CDR1 is MNHEY, CDR2 SVGEGT, per germline.

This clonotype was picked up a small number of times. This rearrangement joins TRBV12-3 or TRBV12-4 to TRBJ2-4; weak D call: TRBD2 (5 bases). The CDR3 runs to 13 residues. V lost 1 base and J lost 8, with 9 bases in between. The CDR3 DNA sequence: TGTGCCAGCAGTTTAGGAGGGATAGACATTCAGTACTTC. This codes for CASSLGGIDIQYF.

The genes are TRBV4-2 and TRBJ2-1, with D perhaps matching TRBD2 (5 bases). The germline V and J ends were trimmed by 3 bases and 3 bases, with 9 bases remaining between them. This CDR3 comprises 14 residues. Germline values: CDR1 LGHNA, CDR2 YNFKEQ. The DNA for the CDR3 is TGTGCCAGCAGCCAGGCGGGTGACTACAATGAGCAGTTCTTC. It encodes CASSQAGDYNEQFF.

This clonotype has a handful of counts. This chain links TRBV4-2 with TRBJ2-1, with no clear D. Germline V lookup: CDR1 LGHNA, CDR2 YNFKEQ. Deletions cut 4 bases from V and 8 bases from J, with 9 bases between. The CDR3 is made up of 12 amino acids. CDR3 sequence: CASSLHGDEQFF. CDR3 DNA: TGTGCCAGCAGCCTCCATGGGGATGAGCAGTTCTTC.

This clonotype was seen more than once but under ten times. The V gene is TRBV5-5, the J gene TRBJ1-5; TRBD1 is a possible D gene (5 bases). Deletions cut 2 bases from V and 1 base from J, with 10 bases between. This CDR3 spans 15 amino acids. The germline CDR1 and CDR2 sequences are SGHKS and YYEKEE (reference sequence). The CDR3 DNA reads TGTGCCAGCAGCTTCACAGGACTGAGCAATCAGCCCCAGCATTTT. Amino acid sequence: CASSFTGLSNQPQHF. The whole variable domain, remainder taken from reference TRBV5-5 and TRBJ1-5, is DAGVTQSPTHLIKTRGQQVTLRCSPISGHKSVSWYQQVLGQGPQFIFQYYEKEERGRGNFPDRFSARQFPNYSSELNVNALLLGDSALYLCASSFTGLSNQPQHFGDGTRLSIL.

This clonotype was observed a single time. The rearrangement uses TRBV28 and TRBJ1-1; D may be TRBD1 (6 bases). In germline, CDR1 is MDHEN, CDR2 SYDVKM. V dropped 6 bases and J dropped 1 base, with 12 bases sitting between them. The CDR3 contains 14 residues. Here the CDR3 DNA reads TGTGCCAGCAGGGACAGCCCCAGGAACACTGAAGCTTTCTTT. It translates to CASRDSPRNTEAFF. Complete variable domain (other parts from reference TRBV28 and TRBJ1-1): DVKVTQSSRYLVKRTGEKVFLECVQDMDHENMFWYRQDPGLGLRLIYFSYDVKMKEKGDIPEGYSVSREKKERFSLILESASTNQTSMYLCASRDSPRNTEAFFGQGTRLTVV.

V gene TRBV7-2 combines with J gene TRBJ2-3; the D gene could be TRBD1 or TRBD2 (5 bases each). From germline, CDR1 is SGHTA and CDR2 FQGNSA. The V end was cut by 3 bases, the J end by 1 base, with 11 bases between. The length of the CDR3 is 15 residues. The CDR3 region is CASSFRVGGTDTQYF. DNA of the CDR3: TGTGCCAGCAGCTTCAGGGTGGGGGGCACAGATACGCAGTATTTT.

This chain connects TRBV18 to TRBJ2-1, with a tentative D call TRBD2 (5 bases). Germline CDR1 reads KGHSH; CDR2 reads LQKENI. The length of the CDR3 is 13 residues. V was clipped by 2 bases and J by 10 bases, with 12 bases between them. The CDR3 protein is CASSPEGLIEQFF. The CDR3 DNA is TGTGCCAGCTCACCAGAGGGTTTAATCGAGCAGTTCTTC.

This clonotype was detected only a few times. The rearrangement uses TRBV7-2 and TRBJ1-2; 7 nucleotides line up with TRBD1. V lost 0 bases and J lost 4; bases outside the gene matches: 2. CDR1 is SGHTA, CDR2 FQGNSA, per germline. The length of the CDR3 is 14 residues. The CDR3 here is CASSLAGQFYGYTF. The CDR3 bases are TGTGCCAGCAGCTTAGCGGGACAGTTCTATGGCTACACCTTC.

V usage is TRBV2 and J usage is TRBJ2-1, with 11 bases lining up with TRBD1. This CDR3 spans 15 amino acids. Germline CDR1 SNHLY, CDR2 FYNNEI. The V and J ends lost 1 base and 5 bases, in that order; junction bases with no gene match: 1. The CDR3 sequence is CASSEEDRGHNEQFF. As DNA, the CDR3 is TGTGCCAGCAGTGAAGAGGACAGGGGGCACAATGAGCAGTTCTTC.

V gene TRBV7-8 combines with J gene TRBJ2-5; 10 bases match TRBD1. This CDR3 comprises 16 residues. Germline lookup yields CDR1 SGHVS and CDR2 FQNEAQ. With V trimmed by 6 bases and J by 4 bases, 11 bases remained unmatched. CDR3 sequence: CASRPTGTGAGETQYF. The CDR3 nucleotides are TGTGCCAGCAGACCCACCGGGACAGGGGCCGGAGAGACCCAGTACTTC.

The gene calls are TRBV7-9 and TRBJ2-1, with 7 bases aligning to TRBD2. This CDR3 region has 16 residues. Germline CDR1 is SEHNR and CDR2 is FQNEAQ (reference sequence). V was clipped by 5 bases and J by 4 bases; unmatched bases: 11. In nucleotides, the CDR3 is TGTGCCAGCAGCCCGTATGGCGGGGGAGATTACAATGAGCAGTTCTTC. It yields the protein CASSPYGGGDYNEQFF.

The CDR3 region is CASSYLLEGNQPQHF. The CDR3 DNA is TGTGCCAGCAGCTACTTATTGGAAGGCAATCAGCCCCAGCATTTT. The gene calls are TRBV12-3 or TRBV12-4 and TRBJ1-5; D remains unclear. CDR3 length: 15 amino acids. V was trimmed by 6 bases and J by 2 bases, leaving 14 bases between them.

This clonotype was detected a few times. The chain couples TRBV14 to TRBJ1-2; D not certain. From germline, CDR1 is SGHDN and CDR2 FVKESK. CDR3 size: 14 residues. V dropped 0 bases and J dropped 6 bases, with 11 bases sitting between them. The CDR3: CASSQDPDVHGYTF. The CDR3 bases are TGTGCCAGCAGCCAAGATCCGGACGTTCATGGCTACACCTTC.

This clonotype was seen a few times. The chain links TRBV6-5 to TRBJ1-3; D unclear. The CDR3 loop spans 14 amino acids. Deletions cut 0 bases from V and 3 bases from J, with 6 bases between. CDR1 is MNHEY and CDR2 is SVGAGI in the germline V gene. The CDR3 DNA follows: TGTGCCAGCAGTTACTCCCCAAGTGGAAACACCATATATTTT. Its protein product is CASSYSPSGNTIYF.

CDR3 coding DNA: TGCGCCAGCAGCTTGGCCCTGGGGAGGGCAGCTTTCTTT. This translates into CASSLALGRAAFF. The chain carries TRBV5-1 and TRBJ1-1; D is unclear. CDR1 and CDR2 from the germline V gene are SGHRS and YFSETQ. This CDR3 is 13 amino acids long. Between the trimmed V and J ends, which lost 0 bases and 10 bases, there was a span of 13 bases.

CDR3 in DNA: TGTGCCAGCAGTTTAGATGGGGGAGCCAACGAGCAGTACTTC. The encoded protein is CASSLDGGANEQYF. The chain joins TRBV12-3 or TRBV12-4 to TRBJ2-7; the D gene could be TRBD1 or TRBD2 (5 bases each). This CDR3 contains 14 residues. V gave up 1 base and J gave up 5 bases, with 12 bases separating them.

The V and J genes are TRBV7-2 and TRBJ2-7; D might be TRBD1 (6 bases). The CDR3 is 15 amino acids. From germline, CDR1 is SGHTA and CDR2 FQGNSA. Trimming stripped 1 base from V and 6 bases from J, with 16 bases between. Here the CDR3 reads CASSLGVQGGGEQYF. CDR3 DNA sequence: TGTGCCAGCAGCTTAGGAGTACAGGGCGGCGGCGAGCAGTACTTC.

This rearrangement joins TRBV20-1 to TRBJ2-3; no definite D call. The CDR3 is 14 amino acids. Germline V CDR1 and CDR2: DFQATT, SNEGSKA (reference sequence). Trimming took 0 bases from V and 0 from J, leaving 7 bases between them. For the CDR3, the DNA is TGCAGTGCTAGAGATCAAGGAAGCACAGATACGCAGTATTTT. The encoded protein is CSARDQGSTDTQYF.

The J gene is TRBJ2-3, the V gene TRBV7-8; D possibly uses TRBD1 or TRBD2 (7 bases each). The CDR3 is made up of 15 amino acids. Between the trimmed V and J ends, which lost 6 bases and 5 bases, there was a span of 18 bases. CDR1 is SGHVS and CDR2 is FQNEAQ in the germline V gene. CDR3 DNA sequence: TGTGCCAGCAGATATCTACAGGGGAGGGGAGATACGCAGTATTTT. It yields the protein CASRYLQGRGDTQYF.